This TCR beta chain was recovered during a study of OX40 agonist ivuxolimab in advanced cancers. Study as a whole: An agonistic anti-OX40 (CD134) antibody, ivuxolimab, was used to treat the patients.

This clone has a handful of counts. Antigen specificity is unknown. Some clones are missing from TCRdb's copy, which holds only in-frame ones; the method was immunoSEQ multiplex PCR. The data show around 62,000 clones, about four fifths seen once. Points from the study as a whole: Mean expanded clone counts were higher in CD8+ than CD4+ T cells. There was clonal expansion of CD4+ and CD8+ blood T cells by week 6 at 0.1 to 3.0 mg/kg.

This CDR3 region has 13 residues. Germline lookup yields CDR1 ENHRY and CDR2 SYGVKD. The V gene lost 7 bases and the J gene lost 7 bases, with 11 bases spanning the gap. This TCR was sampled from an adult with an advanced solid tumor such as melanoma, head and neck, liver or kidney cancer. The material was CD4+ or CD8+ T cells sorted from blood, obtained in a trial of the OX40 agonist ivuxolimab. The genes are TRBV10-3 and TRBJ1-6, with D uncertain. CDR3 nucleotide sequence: TGTGCCATCAAAGCCCAGGCCAATTCACCCCTCCACTTT. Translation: CAIKAQANSPLHF.